This entry lists 29 T cell receptor beta chains sequenced from one sample in a study of PD-L1 blockade in urothelial cancer. Repertoires were generated with immunoSEQ multiplex PCR, while TCRdb's copy carries only in-frame clones and drops some. The sample has 100,000 to 150,000 clones; about four fifths are singletons. This sample's time point: pretreatment peripheral blood. The starting material was PBMCs, obtained around atezolizumab (anti-PD-L1) treatment. These receptors were collected from a man aged 45 to 65 with urothelial cancer.

This clone was counted only a few times. This rearrangement joins TRBV5-1 to TRBJ2-1; 14 bases are a match to TRBD2. The ends lost 6 bases at V and 4 bases at J; junction bases unmatched: 9. Germline assignment: CDR1 SGHRS and CDR2 YFSETQ. This CDR3 spans 17 amino acids. CDR3 sequence: CASTPGTSGSLYNEQFF. As DNA, the CDR3 is TGCGCCAGCACCCCCGGGACTAGCGGGAGTCTGTACAATGAGCAGTTCTTC.

V is TRBV28 and J is TRBJ2-1, with 10 bases matching TRBD2. The CDR3 has 21 amino acids. Per the germline V gene, CDR1 is MDHEN and CDR2 is SYDVKM. With V trimmed by 7 bases and J by 6 bases, 27 bases remained unmatched. The CDR3 bases are TGTGCCAGCATTCCGCTTAAGTCCGGGACTAGCGAGATACGAGGGGCCAATGAGCAGTTCTTC. This codes for CASIPLKSGTSEIRGANEQFF.

The chain employs TRBV19 and TRBJ2-1; TRBD2 is a possible D gene (5 bases). CDR3 length: 13 residues. V lost 6 bases, J lost 7 bases, and 13 bases lay in between. Looked up from germline, CDR1 is LNHDA and CDR2 is SQIVND (reference sequence). The CDR3 sequence is CASRLDWKNEQFF. CDR3 nucleotide sequence: TGTGCCAGTAGGTTGGACTGGAAGAATGAGCAGTTCTTC.

The chain combines TRBV30 with TRBJ2-1, with 12 bases lining up with TRBD2. CDR1 is GTSNPN and CDR2 is SVGIG in the germline V gene (reference sequence). The CDR3 covers 16 residues. The ends lost 1 base at V and 4 bases at J; junction bases unmatched: 5. The CDR3 region has the DNA TGTGCCTGGAGTGGACTAGCGGGAGTTCGGTACAATGAGCAGTTCTTC. Amino acids: CAWSGLAGVRYNEQFF.

This clone was seen only a few times. The chain carries TRBV30 and TRBJ2-4; 9 positions agree with TRBD1. Germline CDR1 reads GTSNPN; CDR2 reads SVGIG (reference sequence). The CDR3 has 14 amino acids. Trimming took 6 bases from V and 7 from J; bases not matched to a gene: 10. Written as DNA, the CDR3 is TGTGCCTGTACAGGGGGCGACGTGTTTAACATTCAGTACTTC. This sequence encodes CACTGGDVFNIQYF. The variable domain in full, completed from reference TRBV30 and TRBJ2-4, reads SQTIHQWPATLVQPVGSPLSLECTVEGTSNPNLYWYRQAAGRGLQLLFYSVGIGQISSEVPQNLSASRPQDRQFILSSKKLLLSDSGFYLCACTGGDVFNIQYFGAGTRLSVL.

This chain joins TRBV7-3 and TRBJ2-1, with 7 bases lining up with TRBD2. From germline, CDR1 is SGHTA and CDR2 FQGTGA. This CDR3 spans 16 amino acids. V gave up 0 bases and J gave up 3 bases; unmatched junction bases: 5. The CDR3 nucleotides are TGTGCCAGCAGCTTAACAGGAGCGGGACTCTACAATGAGCAGTTCTTC. Translation: CASSLTGAGLYNEQFF.

The chain combines TRBV7-2 with TRBJ1-1; a weak D match, TRBD1 (6 bases). The CDR3 loop spans 14 amino acids. Germline assignment: CDR1 SGHTA and CDR2 FQGNSA. Trimming removed 5 bases at V and 5 bases at J, with 15 bases between. This CDR3 is CASSGGGLETEAFF. In DNA, the CDR3 is TGTGCCAGCAGCGGGGGGGGGCTGGAGACTGAAGCTTTCTTT.

This clone was found once. The chain combines TRBV2 with TRBJ2-5; 7 bases map to TRBD1. Germline V lookup: CDR1 SNHLY, CDR2 FYNNEI. The J segment lost 5 bases and the V segment lost 6 bases, leaving 9 bases of the junction unmatched. This CDR3 spans 14 amino acids. The CDR3 nucleotides are TGTGCCAGCAGCGGACAGGTTGGTCGGGAGACCCAGTACTTC. Protein: CASSGQVGRETQYF.

V usage is TRBV2 and J usage is TRBJ1-4; possible D gene TRBD1, 5 bases. The germline gives CDR1 SNHLY, CDR2 FYNNEI. The CDR3 covers 16 residues. Trimming took 5 bases from V and 0 from J, leaving 13 bases between them. In nucleotides, the CDR3 is TGTGCCAGCAGTTGGACGAGCAGGGCAACTAATGAAAAACTGTTTTTT. Its protein is CASSWTSRATNEKLFF.

The V call is TRBV27, the J call TRBJ1-3; the match to TRBD1 covers 7 bases. Germline V lookup: CDR1 MNHEY, CDR2 SMNVEV (reference sequence). The CDR3 contains 16 residues. V shed 5 bases, J shed 0 bases, and the junction held 7 bases outside the gene matches. In nucleotides, the CDR3 is TGTGCCAGCAGTACCGCGCGGGACAGCTCTGGAAACACCATATATTTT. Its protein is CASSTARDSSGNTIYF.

The chain carries TRBV23-1 and TRBJ2-7; the D gene is possibly TRBD1 (5 bases). TRBV23-1 is flagged as an ORF with uncertain function. V was shortened by 7 bases and J by 2 bases, with 9 bases between the two germline ends. The CDR3 is 12 amino acids. CDR3 bases: TGCGCCAGCATTTGCAGGGCCTACGAGCAGTACTTC. Encoded protein: CASICRAYEQYF.

The rearrangement uses TRBV9 and TRBJ2-1; 8 bases fit TRBD1. The CDR3 consists of 19 residues. CDR1 is SGDLS, CDR2 YYNGEE, per germline. After removal of 0 bases from V and 3 bases from J, the junction contained 14 bases not matched to a gene. The DNA for the CDR3 is TGTGCCAGCAGCGTAGCCGTCTCTCTTTTTGACAGGGGCTACAATGAGCAGTTCTTC. Residues: CASSVAVSLFDRGYNEQFF.

The V call is TRBV4-1, the J call TRBJ2-2, with D possibly matching TRBD1 (5 bases). Germline V gene data show CDR1 as MGHRA and CDR2 as YSYEKL. Trimming cost V 4 bases and J 3 bases, with 12 bases left between them. The CDR3 runs 15 residues. The CDR3 protein is CASSLQTDDTGELFF. CDR3 sequence (DNA): TGCGCCAGCAGCCTTCAGACAGACGACACCGGGGAGCTGTTTTTT.

V is TRBV5-8 and J is TRBJ1-5, with 7 bases matching TRBD1. V lost 2 bases and J lost 7; bases outside the gene matches: 9. The CDR3 is 15 amino acids. Germline CDR1 reads SGHTS; CDR2 reads YDEGEE. The CDR3 nucleotides are TGTGCCAGCAGCTTTGAAGGGGGCGGATTCCAGCCCCAGCATTTT. Its protein product is CASSFEGGGFQPQHF.

V gene TRBV2 combines with J gene TRBJ2-7; D is unclear. The CDR3 loop spans 13 amino acids. Germline V gene sequence: CDR1 SNHLY, CDR2 FYNNEI. V was clipped by 4 bases and J by 3 bases, with 10 bases between them. CDR3 sequence: CASSVQLSYEQYF. In DNA, the CDR3 is TGTGCCAGCAGTGTACAGCTCAGCTACGAGCAGTACTTC.

The CDR3 nucleotides are TGTGCCAGTAGTAGCAGGTACCAGCCCCAGCATTTT. This gives the protein CASSSRYQPQHF. The gene calls are TRBV19 and TRBJ1-5; D is unclear. This CDR3 contains 12 residues. CDR1 and CDR2 from the germline V gene are LNHDA and SQIVND (reference sequence). Trimming left V 4 bases short and J 7 bases short, with 8 bases between.

V is TRBV7-9 and J is TRBJ2-3; tentatively, D is TRBD2 (6 bases). In germline, CDR1 is SEHNR, CDR2 FQNEAQ (reference sequence). With 5 bases removed from V and 0 bases from J, the gap between germline ends came to 15 bases. CDR3 length equals 16 residues. Here the CDR3 reads CASSPPGEASTDTQYF. CDR3 coding DNA: TGTGCCAGCAGCCCCCCGGGGGAGGCTAGCACAGATACGCAGTATTTT.

The rearrangement links TRBV10-3 to TRBJ2-3; 8 bases map to TRBD2. V dropped 5 bases and J dropped 4; count of bases not matched to a gene: 8. CDR1 is ENHRY, CDR2 SYGVKD, per germline. This CDR3 has 15 residues. CDR3: CAISQRENAADTQYF. The CDR3 region has the DNA TGTGCCATCAGTCAGCGGGAGAATGCCGCAGATACGCAGTATTTT.

CDR3 protein: CSAAPQETQYF. In DNA form, the CDR3 reads TGCAGTGCAGCCCCCCAAGAGACCCAGTACTTC. The gene calls are TRBV20-1 and TRBJ2-5; D remains unclear. V was cut by 6 bases and J by 1 base, with 6 bases left in between. This CDR3 spans 11 amino acids. The germline CDR1 and CDR2 sequences are DFQATT and SNEGSKA (reference sequence).

With respect to this clone: This sequence may be a read error, since a much larger clone differs from it by one base. CDR3 nucleotide sequence: TGTGCCAGCAGCTTACTAGAGGGTGTAGAGACCCAGTACTTC. Translation: CASSLLEGVETQYF. This chain links TRBV7-3 with TRBJ2-5, with D possibly being TRBD2 (5 bases). Deletions cut 2 bases from V and 4 bases from J, with 11 bases between. The CDR3 is 14 amino acids. Germline V gene data show CDR1 as SGHTA and CDR2 as FQGTGA.

The chain recombines TRBV5-8 with TRBJ1-1; D may be TRBD1 (5 bases). CDR1 and CDR2 (germline): SGHTS, YDEGEE. V shed 0 bases and J shed 1 base, with 10 bases lying between them. This CDR3 has 15 residues. The CDR3 is CASSLAGGSNTEAFF. As DNA, the CDR3 is TGTGCCAGCAGCTTGGCGGGGGGGTCGAACACTGAAGCTTTCTTT.

A single count supports this clone. The V gene is TRBV19, the J gene TRBJ1-5, with D maybe TRBD1 (6 bases). The length of the CDR3 is 15 residues. CDR1 and CDR2 (germline): LNHDA, SQIVND (reference sequence). Trimming took 5 bases from V and 3 from J, leaving 14 bases between them. CDR3 DNA sequence: TGTGCCAGTAGTCTGAGTTACAGGGCCAATCAGCCCCAGCATTTT. This codes for CASSLSYRANQPQHF.

Regarding this clone: Other DNA sequences within the sample encode an identical CDR3. This chain links TRBV11-2 with TRBJ1-3, with 8 bases fitting TRBD1. The CDR3 totals 16 residues. Trimming cost V 5 bases and J 0 bases; bases outside gene matches: 6. Germline V gene lookup returns CDR1 SGHAT and CDR2 FQNNGV. CDR3 nucleotide sequence: TGTGCCAGCAGCACCGGGCAGGGGGCCTCTGGAAACACCATATATTTT. Its translation: CASSTGQGASGNTIYF.

The J gene is TRBJ2-1, the V gene TRBV28, with D unresolved. Germline CDR1 reads MDHEN; CDR2 reads SYDVKM. The CDR3 length is 13 residues. The V end was cut by 5 bases, the J end by 2 bases, with 7 bases between. DNA for the CDR3: TGTGCCAGCAGTCTATCAGCCTACAATGAGCAGTTCTTC. Translated, it gives CASSLSAYNEQFF.

The chain combines TRBV6-1 with TRBJ2-5, with 10 bases that match TRBD1. The CDR3 contains 17 residues. V lost 1 base and J lost 5; bases outside the gene matches: 10. Germline V gene lookup returns CDR1 MNHNS and CDR2 SASEGT. CDR3 sequence (DNA): TGTGCCAGCAGTGAAGGATTGGGGACAGGGGTTTATGAGACCCAGTACTTC. It is translated as CASSEGLGTGVYETQYF.

The V call is TRBV7-3, the J call TRBJ2-1, with 14 nucleotides matching TRBD2. The CDR3 has 19 residues. V was clipped by 5 bases and J by 7 bases; unmatched bases: 16. CDR1 and CDR2 (germline): SGHTA, FQGTGA. CDR3: CASSATPGLAGDRRNEQFF. CDR3 in DNA: TGTGCCAGCAGCGCCACACCGGGACTAGCGGGAGACCGGCGGAATGAGCAGTTCTTC.

The V and J genes are TRBV7-9 and TRBJ1-4; 12 bases are a match to TRBD1. The germline gives CDR1 SEHNR, CDR2 FQNEAQ (reference sequence). With 5 bases clipped from V and 8 bases from J, the junction kept 6 bases outside the gene matches. The CDR3 length is 15 residues. CDR3 loop: CASSTGTGGLEKLFF. CDR3 nucleotides: TGTGCCAGCAGCACCGGGACAGGGGGCCTCGAAAAACTGTTTTTT.

The genes are TRBV6-5 and TRBJ2-7; TRBD2 matches 14 bases. The V gene end was trimmed by 10 bases and the J gene end by 6 bases; junction bases not matched to a gene: 8. The CDR3 spans 14 residues. Germline V gene sequence: CDR1 MNHEY, CDR2 SVGAGI. CDR3 sequence: CATGTSGSDGEQYF. In DNA form, the CDR3 reads TGTGCCACCGGGACTAGCGGGAGTGATGGCGAGCAGTACTTC.

This chain links TRBV28 with TRBJ2-7; 8 bases line up with TRBD1. V was clipped by 7 bases and J by 5 bases; unmatched bases: 10. The CDR3 sequence is 14 residues long. The germline CDR1 and CDR2 sequences are MDHEN and SYDVKM. CDR3 nucleotides: TGTGCCAGCATAGGCCTGACAGGGGTCAACGAGCAGTACTTC. The encoded protein is CASIGLTGVNEQYF. Drawing the rest from reference TRBV28 and TRBJ2-7, the complete variable domain is DVKVTQSSRYLVKRTGEKVFLECVQDMDHENMFWYRQDPGLGLRLIYFSYDVKMKEKGDIPEGYSVSREKKERFSLILESASTNQTSMYLCASIGLTGVNEQYFGPGTRLTVT.